The present TCR beta chain was sequenced within a study of technical replicates of blood from a handful of donors. The germline CDR1 and CDR2 sequences are MGHRA and YSYEKL. This CDR3 comprises 12 residues. V was shortened by 0 bases and J by 10 bases, with 7 bases between the two germline ends. Profiling relied on immunoSEQ multiplex PCR, and the TCRdb table lists in-frame clones only, not all of them. The repertoire holds tens of thousands of clones, with about 94% as singletons. The chain couples TRBV4-1 to TRBJ1-3; D call uncertain. Sequencing was done on a sample of T cells isolated from PBMCs. The sequence derives from a human donor in good health. CDR3 DNA: TGCGCCAGCAGCCAAGATGCGGAAACCATATATTTT. It encodes CASSQDAETIYF.